This T cell receptor (beta chain) is drawn from a study of blood T cell repertoires in COVID-19. Recovered Cohort 3 donors showed two negative PCRs, clearance, or symptom resolution. This clone appeared a single time. Method: immunoSEQ multiplex PCR; TCRdb's copy keeps in-frame clones and lacks some. The sample records about 300,000 clones, 75% to 90% being singletons. The CDR3 length is 16 residues. Trimming left V 4 bases short and J 0 bases short, with 15 bases between. Germline CDR1 and CDR2: MNHEY and SVGAGI. This receptor was taken from a man aged 55 to 70 who had recovered from COVID-19. Specimen: PBMCs or T cells enriched from blood (not recorded which). The chain carries TRBV6-5 and TRBJ1-1; D unresolved. DNA for the CDR3: TGTGCCAGCAGTTTGGGCAGTTCAAATATGAACACTGAAGCTTTCTTT. Translating gives CASSLGSSNMNTEAFF.